Shown below are 23 T cell receptor beta chains from a single sample sequenced in a study of monozygotic twins with inflammatory bowel disease. TCRdb re-called the 5' RACE reads and shows each CDR3 protein once, DNA omitted. The sample includes approximately 400,000 distinct CDR3 sequences. Material: blood. The source of these receptors is a human donor with ulcerative colitis or Crohn's disease, or a healthy co-twin of an affected twin (not recorded which).

The rearrangement uses TRBV6-1 and TRBJ2-7; the TCRdb D gene call, TRBD2, has no DNA to confirm it. CDR1 and CDR2 (germline): MNHNS, SASEGT. CDR3 length: 14 amino acids. The CDR3: CASSREGSSYEQYF.

The CDR3: CASSRWWNEQFF. The rearrangement joins TRBV6-2 or TRBV6-3 to TRBJ2-1. The CDR3 loop spans 12 amino acids. Germline-derived CDR1 and CDR2 are MNHEY and SVGEGT.

V usage is TRBV7-2 and J usage is TRBJ2-7. The CDR3 extends over 16 amino acids. The germline V gene has CDR1 SGHTA and CDR2 FQGNSA. CDR3 protein: CASSFNNGGAHYEQYF.

The chain links TRBV20-1 to TRBJ1-6. The germline gives CDR1 DFQATT, CDR2 SNEGSKA (reference sequence). The CDR3 is 14 residues long. Here the CDR3 reads CSARDPKTNSPLHF.

The chain links TRBV19 to TRBJ1-1. The length of the CDR3 is 15 residues. CDR1 LNHDA and CDR2 SQIVND come from the germline V gene (reference sequence). CDR3 region: CASSIMPSGSTEAFF.

J is TRBJ2-7 and V is TRBV10-2; no DNA is available, so the TRBD1 call from TCRdb remains unchecked. The CDR3 length is 13 residues. Germline V gives CDR1 WSHSY, CDR2 SAAADI. CDR3 in amino acids: CASSARQDYEQYF.

The chain links TRBV6-1 to TRBJ2-6; with no DNA, the TCRdb D assignment of TRBD1 cannot be verified. This CDR3 has 15 residues. Germline CDR1 is MNHNS and CDR2 is SASEGT. CDR3 amino acids: CASGDRGLGANVLTF.

The J gene is TRBJ2-1, the V gene TRBV15. The CDR3 totals 14 residues. Germline V gene lookup returns CDR1 LNHNV and CDR2 YYDKDF (reference sequence). The chain's CDR3 is CATSRDQNLGEQFF.

The rearrangement links TRBV9 to TRBJ2-3; the TCRdb call, TRBD2, lacks DNA for checking. The CDR3 totals 15 residues. Looked up from germline, CDR1 is SGDLS and CDR2 is YYNGEE. CDR3 protein: CASSVGGEAGDTQYF.

The chain employs TRBV5-5 and TRBJ2-1; TCRdb indicates TRBD1, and absent DNA this call remains unverified. The CDR3 spans 15 residues. Germline V lookup: CDR1 SGHKS, CDR2 YYEKEE (reference sequence). CDR3: CASSKGQGLYNEQFF.

The CDR3 protein is CASSPTGTGAGANVLTF. This chain uses TRBV18 with TRBJ2-6; TCRdb gives TRBD1 as the D gene, but with no DNA this cannot be confirmed. Germline CDR1 is KGHSH and CDR2 is LQKENI. CDR3 length equals 17 residues.

The chain couples TRBV13 to TRBJ1-1; lacking DNA, the TRBD1 call made by TCRdb goes unchecked. Germline assignment: CDR1 PRHDT and CDR2 FYEKMQ (reference sequence). This CDR3 is 16 amino acids long. Here the CDR3 reads CASSWGTGVRNTEAFF.

The chain carries TRBV9 and TRBJ2-7. The germline V gene has CDR1 SGDLS and CDR2 YYNGEE. The CDR3 is 13 residues long. This CDR3 is CASSGKPFYEQYF.

The genes are TRBV5-1 and TRBJ1-3; lacking DNA, the TRBD1 call made by TCRdb goes unchecked. CDR1 is SGHRS and CDR2 is YFSETQ in the germline V gene. The CDR3 is made up of 11 amino acids. The CDR3: CASHRGEDIYF.

V gene TRBV4-1 combines with J gene TRBJ1-1; the D call from TCRdb, TRBD1, cannot be confirmed without DNA. Germline loops: CDR1 MGHRA, CDR2 YSYEKL. The CDR3 totals 13 residues. CDR3 sequence reads: CASVGGGWTEAFF.

The chain has TRBV7-9 and TRBJ2-7; TCRdb gives TRBD2 as the D gene, but with no DNA this cannot be confirmed. Per germline, CDR1 SEHNR and CDR2 FQNEAQ (reference sequence). CDR3 length: 14 residues. CDR3 sequence: CASSSVRGRDEQYF.

The chain is built from TRBV27 and TRBJ2-7; without DNA, the TCRdb call of TRBD1 cannot be checked. The CDR3 runs 15 residues. Germline V gene lookup returns CDR1 MNHEY and CDR2 SMNVEV (reference sequence). The CDR3 loop reads CASRPGTGRSYEQYF.

The chain has TRBV5-1 and TRBJ2-7. CDR3 length: 14 residues. The V gene's germline CDR1 is SGHRS and CDR2 YFSETQ. CDR3: CASSLAEGLSEQYF.

The rearrangement uses TRBV5-1 and TRBJ1-4; checking the TCRdb D call of TRBD1 is not possible without DNA. CDR3 length: 14 amino acids. CDR1 is SGHRS and CDR2 is YFSETQ in the germline V gene. CDR3 in amino acids: CASSMGQGSEKLFF. Variable domain in full (rest from reference TRBV5-1 and TRBJ1-4): KAGVTQTPRYLIKTRGQQVTLSCSPISGHRSVSWYQQTPGQGLQFLFEYFSETQRNKGNFPGRFSGRQFSNSRSEMNVSTLELGDSALYLCASSMGQGSEKLFFGSGTQLSVL.

The genes are TRBV5-1 and TRBJ2-1; TCRdb returns TRBD2, unconfirmable since there is no DNA. This CDR3 region has 15 residues. Germline CDR1 is SGHRS and CDR2 is YFSETQ. The CDR3 spells CASSLGTSRGSQQFF.

The chain combines TRBV6-5 with TRBJ2-7; TCRdb proposes TRBD1, but this gene call is untestable without DNA. The CDR3 runs to 15 residues. Looked up from germline, CDR1 is MNHEY and CDR2 is SVGAGI. CDR3 sequence reads: CASSYGGGGTYEQYF.

The chain couples TRBV5-1 to TRBJ2-7; TCRdb picks TRBD2, but there is no DNA to check that call. Germline V gene lookup returns CDR1 SGHRS and CDR2 YFSETQ. This CDR3 comprises 16 residues. Here the CDR3 reads CASSLIAGGFSYEQYF.

The chain employs TRBV5-6 and TRBJ2-7; TCRdb picks TRBD1, but there is no DNA to check that call. The length of the CDR3 is 13 residues. Looked up from germline, CDR1 is SGHDT and CDR2 is YYEEEE. The CDR3: CASSPGQGHEQYF. The complete variable domain, with remaining parts taken from reference TRBV5-6 and TRBJ2-7, reads DAGVTQSPTHLIKTRGQQVTLRCSPKSGHDTVSWYQQALGQGPQFIFQYYEEEERQRGNFPDRFSGHQFPNYSSELNVNALLLGDSALYLCASSPGQGHEQYFGPGTRLTVT.